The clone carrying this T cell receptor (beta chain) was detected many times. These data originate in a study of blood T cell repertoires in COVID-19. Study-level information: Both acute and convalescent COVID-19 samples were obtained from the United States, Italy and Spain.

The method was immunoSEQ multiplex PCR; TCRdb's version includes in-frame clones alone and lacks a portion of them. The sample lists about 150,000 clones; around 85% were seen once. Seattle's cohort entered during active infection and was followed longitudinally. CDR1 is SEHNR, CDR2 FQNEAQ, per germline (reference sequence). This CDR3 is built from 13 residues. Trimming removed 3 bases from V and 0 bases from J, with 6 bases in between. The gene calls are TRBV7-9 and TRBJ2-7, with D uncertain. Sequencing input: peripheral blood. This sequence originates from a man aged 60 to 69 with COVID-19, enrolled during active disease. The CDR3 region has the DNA TGTGCCAGCAGCTTCCTGAGCTCCTACGAGCAGTACTTC. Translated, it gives CASSFLSSYEQYF.